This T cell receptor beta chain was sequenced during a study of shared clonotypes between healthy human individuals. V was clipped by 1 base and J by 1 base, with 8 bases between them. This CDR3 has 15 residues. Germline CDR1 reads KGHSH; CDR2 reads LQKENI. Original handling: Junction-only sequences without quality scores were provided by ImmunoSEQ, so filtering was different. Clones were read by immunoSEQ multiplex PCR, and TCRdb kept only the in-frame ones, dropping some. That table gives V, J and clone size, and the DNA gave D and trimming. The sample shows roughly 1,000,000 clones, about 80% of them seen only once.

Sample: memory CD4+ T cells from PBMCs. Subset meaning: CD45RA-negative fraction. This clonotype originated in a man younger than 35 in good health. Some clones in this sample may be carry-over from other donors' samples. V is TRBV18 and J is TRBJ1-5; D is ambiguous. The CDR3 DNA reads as TGTGCCAGCTCACCACGAGAAGGGAGCAATCAGCCCCAGCATTTT. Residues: CASSPREGSNQPQHF.